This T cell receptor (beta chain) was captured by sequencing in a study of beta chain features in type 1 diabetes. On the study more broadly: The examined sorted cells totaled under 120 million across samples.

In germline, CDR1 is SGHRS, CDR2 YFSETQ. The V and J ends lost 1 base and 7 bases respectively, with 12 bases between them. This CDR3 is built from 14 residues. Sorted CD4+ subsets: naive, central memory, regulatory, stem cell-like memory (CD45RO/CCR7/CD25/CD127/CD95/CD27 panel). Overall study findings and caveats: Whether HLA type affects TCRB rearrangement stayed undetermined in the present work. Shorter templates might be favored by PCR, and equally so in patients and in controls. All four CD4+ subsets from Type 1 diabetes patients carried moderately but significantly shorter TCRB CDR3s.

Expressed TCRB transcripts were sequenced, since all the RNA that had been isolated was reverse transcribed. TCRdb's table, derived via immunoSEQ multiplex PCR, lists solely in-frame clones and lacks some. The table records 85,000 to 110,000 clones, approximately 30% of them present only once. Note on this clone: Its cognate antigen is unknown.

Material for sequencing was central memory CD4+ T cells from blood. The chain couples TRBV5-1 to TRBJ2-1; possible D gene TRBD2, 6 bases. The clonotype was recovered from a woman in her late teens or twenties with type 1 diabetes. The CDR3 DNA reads TGCGCCAGCAGCTTGACGGGCCGGGGGAATGAGCAGTTCTTC. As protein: CASSLTGRGNEQFF. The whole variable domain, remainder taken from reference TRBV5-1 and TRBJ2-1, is KAGVTQTPRYLIKTRGQQVTLSCSPISGHRSVSWYQQTPGQGLQFLFEYFSETQRNKGNFPGRFSGRQFSNSRSEMNVSTLELGDSALYLCASSLTGRGNEQFFGPGTRLTVL.